This T cell receptor beta chain was identified in a study of blood T cell repertoires in COVID-19. At the level of the study: Samples of COVID-19 (acute and convalescent) were obtained from the United States, Italy and Spain. T cells, B-cell-depleted T cells, or PBMCs provided the cDNA or gDNA that served as material.

The germline gives CDR1 KGHSH, CDR2 LQKENI. Trimming cost V 5 bases and J 0 bases, with 8 bases left between them. The CDR3 has 13 residues. Patients of the Seattle cohort, enrolled during active infection, were followed longitudinally. As processed by the authors: Cell counts per sample came from amplifying reference gene primers. TCRdb's copy holds only in-frame clones and misses some; the assay was immunoSEQ multiplex PCR. V, J and clone size derive from that table, while D and trimming were established from the DNA sequence. The table shows roughly 150,000 clones, with approximately 84% occurring only once.

The chain couples TRBV18 to TRBJ2-7, with D perhaps matching TRBD2 (5 bases). The clonotype was recovered from a woman in her forties or fifties with COVID-19, enrolled during active disease. The sample comprised peripheral blood. CDR3 sequence (DNA): TGTGCCAGCTCATCCGGGAACTCCTACGAGCAGTACTTC. It specifies CASSSGNSYEQYF. The full variable domain, in which reference TRBV18 and TRBJ2-7 provide the parts outside the CDR3, is NAGVMQNPRHLVRRRGQEARLRCSPMKGHSHVYWYRQLPEEGLKFMVYLQKENIIDESGMPKERFSAEFPKEGPSILRIQQVVRGDSAAYFCASSSGNSYEQYFGPGTRLTVT.